The sample holds a few counts of the clone carrying this TCR beta chain. Antigen unknown. These data are taken from a study of response to subunit inactivated influenza vaccine. MiXCR, applied by TCRdb to the RT-PCR reads, yields one record per CDR3 protein. The top ten clones hold roughly 10% of a sample with more than 450,000 distinct CDR3 sequences, 10% to 15% of them seen once. Points from the study as a whole: It was the authors' suggestion that each seasonal influenza vaccination recruits few new T cells.

CDR3 size: 17 residues. V lost 2 bases to trimming and J lost 1 base, with 15 bases between them. The V gene's germline CDR1 is SGHRS and CDR2 YFSETQ. The starting material was PBMCs from blood, obtained on the day of vaccination. The chain couples TRBV5-1 to TRBJ2-2; D is ambiguous. The source is a man in his fifties who received an inactivated influenza vaccine. The CDR3 is CASSLEHGSWNTGELFF. CDR3 nucleotide sequence: TGCGCCAGCAGCTTAGAACATGGCTCGTGGAACACCGGGGAGCTGTTTTTT.